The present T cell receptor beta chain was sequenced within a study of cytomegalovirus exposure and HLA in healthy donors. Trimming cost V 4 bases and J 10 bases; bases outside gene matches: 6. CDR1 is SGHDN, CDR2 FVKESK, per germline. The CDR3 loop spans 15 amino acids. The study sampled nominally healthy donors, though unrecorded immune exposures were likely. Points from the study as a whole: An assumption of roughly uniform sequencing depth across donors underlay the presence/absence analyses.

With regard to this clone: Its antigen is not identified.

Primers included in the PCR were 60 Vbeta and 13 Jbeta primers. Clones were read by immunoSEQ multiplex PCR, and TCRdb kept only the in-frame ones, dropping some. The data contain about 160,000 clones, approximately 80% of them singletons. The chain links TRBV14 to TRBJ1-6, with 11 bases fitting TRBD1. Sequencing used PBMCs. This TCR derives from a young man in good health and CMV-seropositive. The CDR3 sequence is CASSPPGTGGSPLHF. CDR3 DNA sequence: TGTGCCAGCAGCCCACCCGGGACAGGGGGATCACCCCTCCACTTT.